These T cell receptor beta chains were read from a single sample in a study of blood T cell repertoires in COVID-19. Sequenced by immunoSEQ multiplex PCR; TCRdb stores in-frame clones only, minus some. The sample consists of some 50,000 clones, roughly nine tenths of them appearing once. Input material: peripheral blood. These receptors all come from a human donor in a cohort sampled during active COVID-19. Each CDR3 is given with its conserved first and last residue. A D gene is named only where the DNA matches it firmly. The size of a clone is reported for some rows only, either as once, few or many, or as a class for expanded clones.

V: TRBV27; size: -; J: TRBJ2-6; D: -; DNA: TGTGCCAGCAGGGTAGAGGGGGCCAACGTCCTGACTTTC; CDR3: CASRVEGANVLTF
V: TRBV6-5; size: -; J: TRBJ1-1; D: -; DNA: TGTGCCAGCAGACCCTGGGACACCAACACTGAAGCTTTCTTT; CDR3: CASRPWDTNTEAFF
V: TRBV5-1; size: once; J: TRBJ2-3; D: -; DNA: TGCGCCAGCAGCCTGGGCGCAGGGGCCAACACAGATACGCAGTATTTT; CDR3: CASSLGAGANTDTQYF
V: TRBV4-2; size: -; J: TRBJ2-4; D: -; DNA: TGTGCCAGCAGCCCCTCCGGAGCCAAAAACATTCAGTACTTC; CDR3: CASSPSGAKNIQYF
V: TRBV30; size: once; J: TRBJ1-5; D: TRBD1; DNA: TGTGCCTGGAGTCCCCCGGGACAGCACAATCAGCCCCAGCATTTT; CDR3: CAWSPPGQHNQPQHF
V: TRBV5-1; size: -; J: TRBJ2-3; D: -; DNA: TGCGCCAGCAGCTTGGCCGGCGGGGATACGCAGTATTTT; CDR3: CASSLAGGDTQYF
V: TRBV6-1; size: -; J: TRBJ1-5; D: -; DNA: TGTGCCAGCAGTGAAATGTACGGGAGTTATCAGCCCCAGCATTTT; CDR3: CASSEMYGSYQPQHF
V: TRBV3-1/TRBV3-2; size: -; J: TRBJ1-5; D: -; DNA: TGTGCCAGCAGCCAAGGTGCAGGGGGCAATCAGCCCCAGCATTTT; CDR3: CASSQGAGGNQPQHF
V: TRBV5-8; size: -; J: TRBJ1-1; D: TRBD1; DNA: TGTGCCAGCAGCAGGAGGACAGGGGCGACCCCAAACACTGAAGCTTTCTTT; CDR3: CASSRRTGATPNTEAFF
V: TRBV24-1; size: -; J: TRBJ1-2; D: -; DNA: TGTGCCACCAGTGATCGTACAGGGTCCTATGGCTACACCTTC; CDR3: CATSDRTGSYGYTF
V: TRBV9; size: -; J: TRBJ2-4; D: TRBD1; DNA: TGTGCCAGCAGCGTAGGCGGGGACAGGGCCCCCAAAAACATTCAGTACTTC; CDR3: CASSVGGDRAPKNIQYF
V: TRBV9; size: -; J: TRBJ2-1; D: -; DNA: TGTGCCAGCAATCTACAGGGTAACTCCTACAATGAGCAGTTCTTC; CDR3: CASNLQGNSYNEQFF
V: TRBV7-6; size: -; J: TRBJ1-4; D: TRBD1; DNA: TGTGCCAGCAGCCGAAGACAGGGAGTAAGAAATGAAAAACTGTTTTTT; CDR3: CASSRRQGVRNEKLFF
V: TRBV12-3/TRBV12-4; size: -; J: TRBJ1-6; D: -; DNA: TGTGCCAGCAGCCTAGGAGTTCTCACCCTCCACTTT; CDR3: CASSLGVLTLHF
V: TRBV16; size: -; J: TRBJ1-1; D: -; DNA: TGTGCCAGCAGCCAACAGGGCGGTCTGGCCTTAGTCACTGAAGCTTTCTTT; CDR3: CASSQQGGLALVTEAFF
V: TRBV5-1; size: -; J: TRBJ2-6; D: TRBD2; DNA: TGCGCCAGCAGCCTCACTAGCGGGGCAGGCTCTGGGGCCAACGTCCTGACTTTC; CDR3: CASSLTSGAGSGANVLTF
V: TRBV4-1; size: -; J: TRBJ2-7; D: TRBD1; DNA: TGCGCCAGCAGCCAAGGACAGGGCCACGAGCAGTACTTC; CDR3: CASSQGQGHEQYF
V: TRBV3-1/TRBV3-2; size: -; J: TRBJ2-3; D: TRBD2; DNA: TGTGCCAGCAGCCTAGCGGGGGGACCCACAGATACGCAGTATTTT; CDR3: CASSLAGGPTDTQYF
V: TRBV4-1; size: few; J: TRBJ1-5; D: TRBD1; DNA: TGCGCCAGCAGCCAAGCCCGACAGGGCGCATCCCGTCCGAATCAGCCCCAGCATTTT; CDR3: CASSQARQGASRPNQPQHF
V: TRBV11-2; size: -; J: TRBJ2-2; D: -; DNA: TGTGCCAGCAGCCTACACCAAGGGCAGGGGAACACCGGGGAGCTGTTTTTT; CDR3: CASSLHQGQGNTGELFF
V: TRBV15; size: -; J: TRBJ2-5; D: TRBD2; DNA: TGTGCCACCAGCAGGACTAGCGGGGGGGCAGAGACCCAGTACTTC; CDR3: CATSRTSGGAETQYF
V: TRBV10-3; size: -; J: TRBJ2-3; D: TRBD2; DNA: TGTGCCATCAGTGAAAGCGGGGTTAGCACAGATACGCAGTATTTT; CDR3: CAISESGVSTDTQYF
V: TRBV11-2; size: few; J: TRBJ2-3; D: -; DNA: TGTGCCAGCACCCCCAGGTCGGTTGGAGATACGCAGTATTTT; CDR3: CASTPRSVGDTQYF
V: TRBV11-3; size: -; J: TRBJ2-6; D: TRBD1; DNA: TGTGCCAGCAGCTTACAGGGGGCTGGGGCCAACGTCCTGACTTTC; CDR3: CASSLQGAGANVLTF
V: TRBV19; size: -; J: TRBJ2-7; D: TRBD1; DNA: TGTGCCAGTAGGGACAGGGTATCCACATACGAGCAGTACTTC; CDR3: CASRDRVSTYEQYF
V: TRBV18; size: -; J: TRBJ1-2; D: TRBD1; DNA: TGTGCCAGCTCTCCCCCGGGACAGGTTAACTATGGCTACACCTTC; CDR3: CASSPPGQVNYGYTF
V: TRBV7-3; size: few; J: TRBJ2-2; D: -; DNA: TGTGCCAGCAGCTTGGGGAGCACCGGGGAGCTGTTTTTT; CDR3: CASSLGSTGELFF
V: TRBV20-1; size: -; J: TRBJ1-5; D: -; DNA: TGCAGTGCTAGTTCTGGGAGGGTGGATCAGCCCCAGCATTTT; CDR3: CSASSGRVDQPQHF
V: TRBV3-1/TRBV3-2; size: -; J: TRBJ1-6; D: -; DNA: TGTGCCAGCAGCCATAGCTGGGGGCAAGCAGGTTCACCCCTCCACTTT; CDR3: CASSHSWGQAGSPLHF
V: TRBV7-9; size: once; J: TRBJ2-1; D: TRBD1; DNA: TGTGCCAGCAGCCCACCGACAGGGGGGGGGTCGTGGCAGTTCTTC; CDR3: CASSPPTGGGSWQFF
V: TRBV9; size: -; J: TRBJ2-4; D: TRBD2; DNA: TGTGCCAGCACCCCGGGGGGGGCCCTACGGGAAAACATTCAGTACTTC; CDR3: CASTPGGALRENIQYF
V: TRBV7-2; size: -; J: TRBJ2-3; D: -; DNA: TGTGCCAGCAGCTTACTAGGGGGGGCGACGGTCGGAGATACGCAGTATTTT; CDR3: CASSLLGGATVGDTQYF
V: TRBV4-3; size: -; J: TRBJ1-5; D: TRBD1; DNA: TGCGCCAGCAGCACAACAGGGGGGAAACAGCCCCAGCATTTT; CDR3: CASSTTGGKQPQHF
V: TRBV28; size: -; J: TRBJ1-2; D: TRBD1; DNA: TGTGCCAGCAGCTGGGACAGGGGCGTCTATGGCTACACCTTC; CDR3: CASSWDRGVYGYTF
V: TRBV4-2; size: -; J: TRBJ2-3; D: -; DNA: TGTGCCAGCAGCCAGGCCCATGACACAGATACGCAGTATTTT; CDR3: CASSQAHDTDTQYF
V: TRBV18; size: -; J: TRBJ2-2; D: TRBD1; DNA: TGTGCCAGCTCACCGGGACAGGGGGTCCGCACCGGGGAGCTGTTTTTT; CDR3: CASSPGQGVRTGELFF
V: TRBV18; size: -; J: TRBJ2-2; D: TRBD1; DNA: TGTGCCAGCTCTCCCGGGACAGCTAACACCGGGGAGCTGTTTTTT; CDR3: CASSPGTANTGELFF
V: TRBV29-1; size: -; J: TRBJ2-7; D: TRBD1; DNA: TGCAGCGCCGAGCTAATCCGGGACAGGGTTTCCTACGAGCAGTACTTC; CDR3: CSAELIRDRVSYEQYF
V: TRBV19; size: -; J: TRBJ1-1; D: TRBD1; DNA: TGTGCCAGTAGTAAGAGAGGACAGGGAAACACTGAAGCTTTCTTT; CDR3: CASSKRGQGNTEAFF
V: TRBV5-5; size: -; J: TRBJ1-1; D: -; DNA: TGTGCCAGCAGCTTGGACACGAACACTGAAGCTTTCTTT; CDR3: CASSLDTNTEAFF
V: TRBV7-2; size: -; J: TRBJ2-1; D: TRBD2; DNA: TGTGCCAGCAGCTTCGCCGGGACTAGCAGCTACAATGAGCAGTTCTTC; CDR3: CASSFAGTSSYNEQFF
V: TRBV19; size: -; J: TRBJ1-1; D: -; DNA: TGTGCCAGTAGTCCCCAAGGACAACTTAACACTGAAGCTTTCTTT; CDR3: CASSPQGQLNTEAFF
V: TRBV19; size: -; J: TRBJ2-3; D: TRBD2; DNA: TGTGCCAGTAGTCCACCCTTGGGGGGGACCACAGATACGCAGTATTTT; CDR3: CASSPPLGGTTDTQYF
V: TRBV7-9; size: -; J: TRBJ1-1; D: TRBD1; DNA: TGTGCCAGCAGCCGATGGGACAGGACTAGTGAAGCTTTCTTT; CDR3: CASSRWDRTSEAFF
V: TRBV19; size: -; J: TRBJ1-5; D: -; DNA: TGTGCCAGTAGTGGGGGGTTTAGCAATCAGCCCCAGCATTTT; CDR3: CASSGGFSNQPQHF
V: TRBV7-3; size: -; J: TRBJ2-1; D: TRBD1; DNA: TGTGCCAGCAGCCTAGACAGGGGGCGCCACAATGAGCAGTTCTTC; CDR3: CASSLDRGRHNEQFF
V: TRBV6-6; size: -; J: TRBJ1-2; D: -; DNA: TGTGCCAGCAGTTACCGGGCAGAGGGAGGCTACACCTTC; CDR3: CASSYRAEGGYTF
V: TRBV6-6; size: few; J: TRBJ1-5; D: TRBD1; DNA: TGTGCCAGCAGTGGGACAGGGACCCCGGATCAGCCCCAGCATTTT; CDR3: CASSGTGTPDQPQHF
V: TRBV6-4; size: few; J: TRBJ2-3; D: TRBD1; DNA: TGTGCCAGCAGTGACTCCAAAGGGGGCGCAGATACGCAGTATTTT; CDR3: CASSDSKGGADTQYF
V: TRBV7-9; size: -; J: TRBJ1-2; D: -; DNA: TGTGCCAGCAGCTTAGGACAGCTTAACTATGGCTACACCTTC; CDR3: CASSLGQLNYGYTF
V: TRBV2; size: -; J: TRBJ1-5; D: TRBD1; DNA: TGTGCCAGCAGTGATAGACAGGGGGCTTTGAGCAATCAGCCCCAGCATTTT; CDR3: CASSDRQGALSNQPQHF